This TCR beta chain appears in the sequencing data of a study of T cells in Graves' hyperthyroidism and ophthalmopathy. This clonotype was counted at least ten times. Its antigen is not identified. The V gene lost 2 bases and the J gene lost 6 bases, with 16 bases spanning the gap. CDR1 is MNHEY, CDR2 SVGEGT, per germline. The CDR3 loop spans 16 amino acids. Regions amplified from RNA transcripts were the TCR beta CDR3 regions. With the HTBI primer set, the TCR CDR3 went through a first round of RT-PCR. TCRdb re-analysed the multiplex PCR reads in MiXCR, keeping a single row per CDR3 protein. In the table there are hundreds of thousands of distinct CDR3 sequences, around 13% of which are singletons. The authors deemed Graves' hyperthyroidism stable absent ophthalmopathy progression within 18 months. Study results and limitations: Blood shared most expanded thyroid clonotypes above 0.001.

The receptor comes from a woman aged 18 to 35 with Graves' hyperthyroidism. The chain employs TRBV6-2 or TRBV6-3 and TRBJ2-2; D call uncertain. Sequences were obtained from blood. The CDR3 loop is CASSYNGESNSGELFF. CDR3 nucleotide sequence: TGTGCCAGCAGTTACAATGGGGAATCGAATTCCGGGGAGCTGTTTTTT.